Below, 13 T cell receptor beta chains from the same sample are listed, as sequenced in a study of T cells in Graves' hyperthyroidism and ophthalmopathy. Using RNA transcripts as the source, TCR beta CDR3 regions were amplified. First-round RT-PCR with HTBI primers amplified the TCR CDR3 region. Each CDR3 protein is one row after TCRdb ran MiXCR on the multiplex PCR reads. This sample has hundreds of thousands of distinct CDR3 sequences, with approximately 14% found just once. The sample was blood. The receptors derive from a woman aged 25 to 45 with Graves' hyperthyroidism that later progressed to Graves' ophthalmopathy.

This clonotype was counted many times. This chain connects TRBV30 to TRBJ2-4; 9 bases fit TRBD1. The CDR3 totals 16 residues. V was clipped by 0 bases and J by 7 bases; unmatched bases: 10. Germline V gene data show CDR1 as GTSNPN and CDR2 as SVGIG (reference sequence). The CDR3 bases are TGTGCCTGGAGTGTACTTACAGGGGGCACGGAGAACATTCAGTACTTC. Residues: CAWSVLTGGTENIQYF.

The chain combines TRBV5-1 with TRBJ2-3; TRBD2 matches at 8 bases. V was clipped by 3 bases and J by 2 bases; unmatched bases: 5. Germline V lookup: CDR1 SGHRS, CDR2 YFSETQ. This CDR3 has 15 residues. This CDR3 is CASSSLSGATDTQYF. The CDR3 DNA reads TGCGCCAGCAGCTCGCTTAGCGGGGCCACAGATACGCAGTATTTT.

This clonotype was observed many times. V usage is TRBV25-1 and J usage is TRBJ1-6; tentative D call: TRBD1 (6 bases). V was shortened by 5 bases and J by 9 bases, with 14 bases between the two germline ends. Germline V gene lookup returns CDR1 MGHDK and CDR2 SYGVNS. The CDR3 totals 14 residues. CDR3 loop: CASSQRTVGSPLHF. CDR3 DNA: TGTGCCAGCAGTCAAAGGACAGTCGGTTCACCCCTCCACTTT.

J is TRBJ2-7 and V is TRBV28; TRBD1 agrees at 9 bases. The CDR3 runs 15 residues. Germline V gene lookup returns CDR1 MDHEN and CDR2 SYDVKM. Unmatched junction bases numbered 12, after V lost 8 bases and J lost 4 bases. CDR3 nucleotides: TGTGCCAGCTTCTCCTCGGGGACAGGGTTTTACGAGCAGTACTTC. Encoded protein: CASFSSGTGFYEQYF. The full variable domain, completed using reference TRBV28 and TRBJ2-7, is DVKVTQSSRYLVKRTGEKVFLECVQDMDHENMFWYRQDPGLGLRLIYFSYDVKMKEKGDIPEGYSVSREKKERFSLILESASTNQTSMYLCASFSSGTGFYEQYFGPGTRLTVT.

This clonotype showed up many times. J is TRBJ2-6 and V is TRBV27; TRBD1 matches 11 bases. CDR1 and CDR2 (germline): MNHEY, SMNVEV (reference sequence). With 5 bases clipped from V and 6 bases from J, the junction kept 12 bases outside the gene matches. The CDR3 totals 18 residues. CDR3 protein: CASSRTGGDDRLANVLTF. CDR3 bases: TGTGCCAGCAGTAGGACAGGGGGCGACGATCGGCTGGCCAACGTCCTGACTTTC.

The chain recombines TRBV5-4 with TRBJ1-1, with D possibly TRBD1 on 6 matching bases. The germline V and J ends were trimmed by 1 base and 0 bases, with 10 bases remaining between them. CDR1 SGHNT and CDR2 YYREEE come from the germline V gene (reference sequence). This CDR3 is built from 15 residues. The CDR3 sequence: CASSLSAGVNTEAFF. The CDR3 DNA is TGTGCCAGCAGCTTGTCCGCAGGGGTGAACACTGAAGCTTTCTTT.

The table lists this clonotype with a few counts. The genes are TRBV4-1 and TRBJ2-1, with D possibly TRBD2 on 6 matching bases. With 5 bases removed from V and 4 bases from J, the gap between germline ends came to 15 bases. The CDR3 loop spans 15 amino acids. Germline CDR1 reads MGHRA; CDR2 reads YSYEKL. CDR3 amino acids: CASSDRDSPYNEQFF. The DNA of the CDR3 is TGCGCCAGCAGCGACCGGGACTCGCCGTACAATGAGCAGTTCTTC.

Remarks on this clonotype: This may arise from a read error, as a much more abundant clone is one base away. The J gene is TRBJ1-1, the V gene TRBV28; 7 bases align to TRBD1. The CDR3 has 14 residues. Germline lookup yields CDR1 MDHEN and CDR2 SYDVKM. This CDR3 is CSSRDRQANTEAFF. The CDR3 DNA reads TGTTCCAGCAGGGACAGACAGGCGAACACTGAAGCTTTCTTT.

This clonotype has a count of ten or more. V is TRBV29-1 and J is TRBJ1-4, with 7 nucleotides matching TRBD1. Germline lookup yields CDR1 SQVTM and CDR2 ANQGSEA. V lost 6 bases to trimming and J lost 5 bases; unmatched junction nucleotides: 6. This CDR3 spans 13 amino acids. CDR3 sequence reads: CSVSVQGNEKLFF. The CDR3 nucleotides read TGCAGCGTATCCGTACAGGGGAATGAAAAACTGTTTTTT. The full variable domain, its missing parts supplied by reference TRBV29-1 and TRBJ1-4, is SAVISQKPSRDICQRGTSLTIQCQVDSQVTMMFWYRQQPGQSLTLIATANQGSEATYESGFVIDKFPISRPNLTFSTLTVSNMSPEDSSIYLCSVSVQGNEKLFFGSGTQLSVL.

CDR3 sequence: CASNNGDHSYEQYF. The CDR3 DNA is TGTGCCAGCAACAACGGGGACCACTCCTACGAGCAGTACTTC. The chain combines TRBV9 with TRBJ2-7; D could derive from TRBD1 or TRBD2 (5 bases each). Per the germline V gene, CDR1 is SGDLS and CDR2 is YYNGEE. The CDR3 runs to 14 residues. The germline V and J ends were trimmed by 6 bases and 0 bases, with 13 bases remaining between them.

The chain uses TRBV19 and TRBJ1-2; the match to TRBD1 covers 9 bases. Trimming cost V 10 bases and J 3 bases; bases outside gene matches: 6. CDR1 and CDR2 (germline): LNHDA, SQIVND (reference sequence). This CDR3 spans 13 amino acids. The CDR3 DNA follows: TGTGCCATCGGACAGGGGAAGGACTATGGCTACACCTTC. Its translation is CAIGQGKDYGYTF.

The chain couples TRBV6-2 or TRBV6-3 to TRBJ2-3; D remains ambiguous. Germline V lookup: CDR1 MNHEY, CDR2 SVGEGT. The CDR3 contains 17 residues. V was pared by 7 bases and J by 0 bases, with 20 bases between. The CDR3 loop is CASTITLVRSSTDTQYF. The DNA for the CDR3 is TGTGCCAGCACTATAACCCTTGTGCGGAGTAGCACAGATACGCAGTATTTT.

This chain links TRBV7-6 with TRBJ2-7, with D possibly being TRBD1 (5 bases). Trimming took 5 bases from V and 3 from J, leaving 14 bases between them. Germline V gives CDR1 SGHVS, CDR2 FNYEAQ. This CDR3 is built from 14 residues. The CDR3 is CASSPAGANYEQYF. Here the CDR3 DNA reads TGTGCCAGCAGCCCAGCTGGGGCGAACTACGAGCAGTACTTC.